This T cell receptor beta chain was identified during a study of blood T cell repertoires in COVID-19. The V gene lost 1 base and the J gene lost 2 bases, with 6 bases spanning the gap. CDR1 is LGHDT, CDR2 YNNKEL, per germline (reference sequence). The CDR3 loop spans 15 amino acids. The protocol was immunoSEQ multiplex PCR, while the TCRdb copy is restricted to in-frame clones and leaves out a portion. This sample carries around 68,000 clones, 82% of them seen once, and the ten largest clones take roughly 12%. The chain links TRBV3-1 (or the pseudogene TRBV3-2) to TRBJ2-6; a possible D gene is TRBD1 (6 bases). The sample taken for sequencing was peripheral blood. The receptor's source is a human donor in a cohort sampled during active COVID-19. The DNA of the CDR3 is TGTGCCAGCAGCCAAGCAGGGGCTGGGGCCAACGTCCTGACTTTC. As protein: CASSQAGAGANVLTF.